The 20 T cell receptor beta chains listed next were all sequenced from one sample in a study of cytomegalovirus exposure and HLA in healthy donors. Primers: 60 Vbeta forward and 13 Jbeta reverse. Here immunoSEQ multiplex PCR was the method, and the copy in TCRdb shows in-frame clones only, minus some. This specimen shows about 42,000 clones; the ten leading clones hold 1% to 1.5%. The specimen sequenced was PBMCs. The receptors were sampled from a man aged 25-45 years in good health and CMV-seronegative.

The genes are TRBV30 and TRBJ1-1, with 8 bases identical to TRBD1. CDR1 is GTSNPN and CDR2 is SVGIG in the germline V gene (reference sequence). The CDR3 covers 17 residues. Trimming took 0 bases from V and 1 from J; bases not matched to a gene: 10. As DNA, the CDR3 is TGTGCCTGGAGTGTGGGAAGGCAGGGGGCATGGAACACTGAAGCTTTCTTT. As protein: CAWSVGRQGAWNTEAFF.

The V gene is TRBV6-1, the J gene TRBJ2-7; weak D call: TRBD1 (6 bases). Between the trimmed V and J ends, which lost 6 bases and 4 bases, there was a span of 16 bases. The CDR3 extends over 14 amino acids. Germline V gives CDR1 MNHNS, CDR2 SASEGT. The CDR3 DNA sequence: TGTGCCAGCAGCCGTCAAATAGGGGGATACGAGCAGTACTTC. It is translated as CASSRQIGGYEQYF.

The rearrangement links TRBV25-1 to TRBJ1-1; tentatively, D is TRBD1 (6 bases). Germline CDR1 reads MGHDK; CDR2 reads SYGVNS. The CDR3 length is 14 residues. The ends were cut back, 10 bases at V and 4 bases at J, with 19 bases in the middle. The CDR3 DNA reads TGTGCCACGAAGGGGGGGTGGGAAGGCACTGAAGCTTTCTTT. It encodes CATKGGWEGTEAFF.

As DNA, the CDR3 is TGTGCCAGCAGCTTAAAACCGACTAGCGACAATGAGCAGTTCTTC. Translated, it gives CASSLKPTSDNEQFF. The chain uses TRBV7-9 and TRBJ2-1; 8 nucleotides match TRBD2. Unmatched junction bases numbered 5, after V lost 2 bases and J lost 5 bases. Germline loops: CDR1 SEHNR, CDR2 FQNEAQ (reference sequence). The CDR3 is 15 amino acids.

V and J are TRBV29-1 and TRBJ2-7; the match to TRBD2 covers 13 bases. Trimming at V came to 5 bases and at J to 0 bases, leaving 7 bases not matched to a gene. Germline CDR1 reads SQVTM; CDR2 reads ANQGSEA. The CDR3 has 16 residues. CDR3 sequence reads: CSVLGLAGSSSYEQYF. The CDR3 DNA sequence: TGCAGCGTTCTGGGACTAGCGGGGTCCAGCTCCTACGAGCAGTACTTC.

J is TRBJ2-5 and V is TRBV5-1; 11 bases fit TRBD1. The CDR3 has 14 amino acids. V lost 4 bases and J lost 3; bases outside the gene matches: 2. CDR1 SGHRS and CDR2 YFSETQ come from the germline V gene. The CDR3 spells CASSGQGAEETQYF. CDR3 nucleotide sequence: TGCGCCAGCAGCGGACAGGGGGCTGAAGAGACCCAGTACTTC.

V and J are TRBV4-3 and TRBJ1-5, with D possibly being TRBD1 (5 bases). The V gene lost 0 bases and the J gene lost 7 bases, with 13 bases spanning the gap. This CDR3 is 15 amino acids long. CDR1 and CDR2 from the germline V gene are LGHNA and YSLEER. CDR3 sequence: CASSQDWAGQQPQHF. CDR3 coding DNA: TGCGCCAGCAGCCAAGATTGGGCAGGGCAACAGCCCCAGCATTTT.

The chain links TRBV6-5 to TRBJ2-1; the D gene is possibly TRBD1 (6 bases). The CDR3 runs to 14 residues. V dropped 6 bases and J dropped 4 bases, with 13 bases sitting between them. Germline values: CDR1 MNHEY, CDR2 SVGAGI. DNA of the CDR3: TGTGCCAGCAGCGCCCCGACAGGTTACAATGAGCAGTTCTTC. It specifies CASSAPTGYNEQFF.

The chain recombines TRBV19 with TRBJ2-3; 11 nucleotides align to TRBD2. The length of the CDR3 is 14 residues. The germline V gene encodes CDR1 LNHDA and CDR2 SQIVND (reference sequence). The V gene end was trimmed by 8 bases and the J gene end by 3 bases; junction bases not matched to a gene: 4. The CDR3 coding sequence is TGTGCCAGTTTAGCGGGAGGGCCGACAGATACGCAGTATTTT. It specifies CASLAGGPTDTQYF.

The gene calls are TRBV30 and TRBJ1-2; D may be TRBD1 (5 bases). From germline, CDR1 is GTSNPN and CDR2 SVGIG (reference sequence). Trimming cost V 2 bases and J 6 bases, with 7 bases left between them. The CDR3 is 11 amino acids. CDR3 region: CAWSIGDGYTF. CDR3 DNA: TGTGCCTGGAGTATAGGGGATGGCTACACCTTC.

The chain couples TRBV7-9 to TRBJ1-4; D gene unclear. Germline values: CDR1 SEHNR, CDR2 FQNEAQ (reference sequence). CDR3 size: 15 residues. V dropped 5 bases and J dropped 0 bases, with 10 bases sitting between them. The CDR3: CASSPNSPTNEKLFF. CDR3 in DNA: TGTGCCAGCAGCCCTAACAGCCCAACTAATGAAAAACTGTTTTTT.

The chain employs TRBV4-1 and TRBJ2-7; TRBD2 matches 8 bases. With 0 bases clipped from V and 5 bases from J, the junction kept 15 bases outside the gene matches. CDR3 length: 18 amino acids. Germline V CDR1 and CDR2: MGHRA, YSYEKL. CDR3 nucleotides: TGCGCCAGCAGCCAAGATGGTCGGGGAGCGGGGGTTGCCAACGAGCAGTACTTC. It encodes CASSQDGRGAGVANEQYF.

This rearrangement joins TRBV9 to TRBJ1-5; TRBD1 might be the D (5 bases). Trimming took 2 bases from V and 9 from J, leaving 15 bases between them. Germline values: CDR1 SGDLS, CDR2 YYNGEE. The CDR3 length is 14 residues. CDR3 amino acids: CASSVSWGERPQHF. As DNA, the CDR3 is TGTGCCAGCAGCGTCTCTTGGGGGGAGCGGCCCCAGCATTTT.

The chain recombines TRBV2 with TRBJ1-1; a weak D match, TRBD1 (6 bases). Trimming took off 6 bases at V and 2 bases at J, with 10 bases between the two ends. The CDR3 is 13 residues long. Germline CDR1 reads SNHLY; CDR2 reads FYNNEI. This CDR3 is CASRTGLNTEAFF. In nucleotides, the CDR3 is TGTGCCAGCAGGACAGGCCTCAACACTGAAGCTTTCTTT.

The chain uses TRBV6-5 and TRBJ2-7; weak D call: TRBD1 (5 bases). The length of the CDR3 is 14 residues. The V end was cut by 0 bases, the J end by 6 bases, with 12 bases between. Germline CDR1 and CDR2: MNHEY and SVGAGI. Written as DNA, the CDR3 is TGTGCCAGCAGTTACTCGATACAGGTCGGCGAGCAGTACTTC. The encoded protein is CASSYSIQVGEQYF.

The chain is built from TRBV7-3 and TRBJ2-2, with 9 bases fitting TRBD2. This CDR3 contains 17 residues. The J segment lost 4 bases and the V segment lost 1 base, leaving 7 bases of the junction unmatched. Looked up from germline, CDR1 is SGHTA and CDR2 is FQGTGA. The CDR3 sequence is CASSLIAGVVGTGELFF. CDR3 sequence (DNA): TGTGCCAGCAGCTTAATAGCGGGAGTTGTCGGCACCGGGGAGCTGTTTTTT.

The rearrangement links TRBV4-3 to TRBJ2-2, with a possible D match to TRBD1 (6 bases). This CDR3 contains 14 residues. Germline V CDR1 and CDR2: LGHNA, YSLEER. The germline V and J ends were trimmed by 4 bases and 4 bases, with 10 bases remaining between them. In nucleotides, the CDR3 is TGCGCCAGCAGCCTCCAGGGGAGCACCGGGGAGCTGTTTTTT. It specifies CASSLQGSTGELFF.

The chain combines TRBV6-5 with TRBJ2-7; 12 bases map to TRBD1. Germline V lookup: CDR1 MNHEY, CDR2 SVGAGI. The CDR3 covers 16 residues. V gave up 4 bases and J gave up 7 bases; unmatched junction bases: 11. CDR3 coding DNA: TGTGCCAGCAGTTCCTCCCCGGGACAGGGGGCTGATGAGCAGTACTTC. Translation: CASSSSPGQGADEQYF.

The V call is TRBV9, the J call TRBJ1-1; D perhaps matches TRBD1 (5 bases). The V gene lost 6 bases and the J gene lost 0 bases, with 12 bases spanning the gap. This CDR3 comprises 14 residues. Germline V gene sequence: CDR1 SGDLS, CDR2 YYNGEE. This CDR3 is CASKQDEMNTEAFF. For the CDR3, the DNA is TGTGCCAGCAAACAGGACGAAATGAACACTGAAGCTTTCTTT. Full variable domain (missing parts from reference TRBV9 and TRBJ1-1): DSGVTQTPKHLITATGQRVTLRCSPRSGDLSVYWYQQSLDQGLQFLIQYYNGEERAKGNILERFSAQQFPDLHSELNLSSLELGDSALYFCASKQDEMNTEAFFGQGTRLTVV.

The V call is TRBV6-5, the J call TRBJ2-7, with 7 bases lining up with TRBD2. The V gene's germline CDR1 is MNHEY and CDR2 SVGAGI. V gave up 5 bases and J gave up 5 bases; unmatched junction bases: 6. The CDR3 spans 13 residues. The CDR3 DNA reads TGTGCCAGCAGTGGGGGGGTACGGCACGAGCAGTACTTC. Its protein product is CASSGGVRHEQYF.